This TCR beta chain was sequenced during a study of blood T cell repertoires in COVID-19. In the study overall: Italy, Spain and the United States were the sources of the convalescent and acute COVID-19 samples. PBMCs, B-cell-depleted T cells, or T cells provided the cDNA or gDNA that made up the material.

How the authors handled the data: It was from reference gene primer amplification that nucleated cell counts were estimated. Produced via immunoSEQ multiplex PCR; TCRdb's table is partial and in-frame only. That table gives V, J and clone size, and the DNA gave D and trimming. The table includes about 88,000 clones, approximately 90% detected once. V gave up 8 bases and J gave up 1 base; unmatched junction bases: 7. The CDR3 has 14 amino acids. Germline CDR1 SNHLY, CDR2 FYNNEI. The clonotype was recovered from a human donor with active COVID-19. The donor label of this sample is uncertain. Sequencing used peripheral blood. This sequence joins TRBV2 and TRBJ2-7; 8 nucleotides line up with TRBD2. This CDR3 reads CASAAGAPSYEQYF. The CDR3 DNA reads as TGTGCCAGCGCAGCGGGAGCCCCGTCCTACGAGCAGTACTTC. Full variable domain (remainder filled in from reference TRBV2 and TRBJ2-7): EPEVTQTPSHQVTQMGQEVILRCVPISNHLYFYWYRQILGQKVEFLVSFYNNEISEKSEIFDDQFSVERPDGSNFTLKIRSTKLEDSAMYFCASAAGAPSYEQYFGPGTRLTVT.